This entry is about one TCR beta chain. Antigen: not known. CDR1 SGHTA and CDR2 FQGNSA come from the germline V gene. The CDR3 is made up of 12 amino acids. V dropped 6 bases and J dropped 8 bases, with 13 bases sitting between them. This sample is drawn from a study of beta chain features in type 1 diabetes. Study-wide results and caveats: The study found fewer insertions and more deletions at VDJ junctions in type 1 diabetes patients. Healthy donors had naive, central memory and Treg TCRB repertoires that appeared less similar than those seen among patients. Among all four CD4+ subsets, Type 1 diabetes patients had TCRB CDR3s that were moderately but significantly shorter.

Expressed TCRB transcripts were sequenced because the entire RNA isolate underwent reverse transcription. Reads from naive, central memory and regulatory T cell samples averaged around 4 million. The assay was immunoSEQ multiplex PCR, and TCRdb's table has in-frame clones only and misses some. Among 240,000 or so clones listed, about a fifth were seen once. The sequence came from a woman in her 40s with type 1 diabetes. The specimen sequenced was naive CD4+ T cells from blood. The J gene is TRBJ1-2, the V gene TRBV7-2; D is ambiguous. The CDR3 nucleotides read TGTGCCAGCAGGGCCGGGGTGAGGGGCTACACCTTC. Protein: CASRAGVRGYTF.